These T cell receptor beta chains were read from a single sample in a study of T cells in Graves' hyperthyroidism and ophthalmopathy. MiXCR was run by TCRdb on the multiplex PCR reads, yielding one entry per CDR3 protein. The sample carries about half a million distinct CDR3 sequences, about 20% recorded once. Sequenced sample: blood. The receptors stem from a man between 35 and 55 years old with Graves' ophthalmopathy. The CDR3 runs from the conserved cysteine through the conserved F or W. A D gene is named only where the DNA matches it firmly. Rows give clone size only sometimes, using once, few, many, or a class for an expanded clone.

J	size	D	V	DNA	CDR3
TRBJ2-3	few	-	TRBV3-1	TGTGCCAGCAGCCAAGATCTAGGGGGGGGAACAGATACGCAGTATTTT	CASSQDLGGGTDTQYF
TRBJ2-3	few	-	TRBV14	TGTGCCAGCAGCCTGCGTCAGGGCCCCGGAGGTACGCAGTATTTT	CASSLRQGPGGTQYF
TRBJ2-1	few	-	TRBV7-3	TGTGCCAGCAGCTTTTATAGCGGCAATGAGCAGTTCTTC	CASSFYSGNEQFF
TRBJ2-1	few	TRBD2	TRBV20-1	TGCAGTGCTAGACTCCCCACCGGCACGGGAGGGCAGGGCTCCTACAATGAGCAGTTCTTC	CSARLPTGTGGQGSYNEQFF
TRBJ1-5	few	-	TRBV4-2	TGTGCCAGCAGCCAAGATCCCAGGAGGGACCTCACGGATGTGCCCCAGCATTTT	CASSQDPRRDLTDVPQHF
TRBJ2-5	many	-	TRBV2	TGTGCCAGCAGTGAGGGGTCACGGAGGAGTGAGGAAGAGACCCAGTACTTC	CASSEGSRRSEEETQYF
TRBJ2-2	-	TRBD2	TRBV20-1	TGCAGTGCTAAGACTAGCGGAAACACCGGGGAGCTGTTTTTT	CSAKTSGNTGELFF
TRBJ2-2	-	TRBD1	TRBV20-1	TGCAGTGCTATAACGGGACAGGGAACCGGGGAGCTGTTTTTT	CSAITGQGTGELFF
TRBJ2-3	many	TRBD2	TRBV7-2	TGTGCCAGCGCCCCGGGTAGACTAGCGGGAGGGTTAGATACGCAGTATTTT	CASAPGRLAGGLDTQYF
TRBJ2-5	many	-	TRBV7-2	TGTGCCAGCAGCCCCGTTGAGACCCAGTACTTC	CASSPVETQYF
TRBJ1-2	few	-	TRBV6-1	TGTGCCAGCGGATCCGGGACATCCTCCATTTATTATGGCTACACCTTC	CASGSGTSSIYYGYTF
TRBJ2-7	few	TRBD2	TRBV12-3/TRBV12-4	TGTGCCAGCAGTAGAACTAGCGGGGGAATTTACGAGCAGTACTTC	CASSRTSGGIYEQYF
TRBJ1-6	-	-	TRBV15	TGTGCCACCAGCGAGAGAGTAAGGGCGGCCCTCCACTTT	CATSERVRAALHF
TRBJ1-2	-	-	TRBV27	TGTGCCAGTGGACAAACCCCTTTCTATGGCTACACCTTC	CASGQTPFYGYTF
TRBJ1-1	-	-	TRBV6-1	TGTGCCAGCGGAAGGGGGGGCAGTATGAACACTGAAGCTTTCTTT	CASGRGGSMNTEAFF
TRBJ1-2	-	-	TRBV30	TGTGCCTGGAGTTGGGTAGGTGGTGGCTACACCTTC	CAWSWVGGGYTF
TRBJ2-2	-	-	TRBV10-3	TGTGCCATCCGTGCCTTTCTAGCGACGAACACCGGGGAGCTGTTTTTT	CAIRAFLATNTGELFF
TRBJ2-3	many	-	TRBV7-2	TGTGCCAGCAGCGGCCGCTCGGGAAGGACAGATACGCAGTATTTT	CASSGRSGRTDTQYF
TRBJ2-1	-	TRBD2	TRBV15	TGTGCCACCAGCAGAAAGGGAGGGCCTAGCGGGGTGCCGGAGCAGTTCTTC	CATSRKGGPSGVPEQFF
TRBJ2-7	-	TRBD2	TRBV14	TGTGCCAGCAGCCAAGAACTAGCGGGAGTCGGAGAGCAGTACTTC	CASSQELAGVGEQYF
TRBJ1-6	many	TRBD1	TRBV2	TGTGCCAGCAACACCGGGACAGGGGTTTCACCCCTCCACTTT	CASNTGTGVSPLHF
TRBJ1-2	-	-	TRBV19	TGTGCCAGTAGAACCGACCCACGTCGACAGAATGGCTACACCTTC	CASRTDPRRQNGYTF
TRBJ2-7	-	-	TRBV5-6	TGTGCCAGCAGCTCCGGGGAGCACAACGAGCAGTACTTC	CASSSGEHNEQYF
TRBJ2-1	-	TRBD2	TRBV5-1	TGCGCCAGCAGCTTGGCTAGCGGGGCTTACAATGAGCAGTTCTTC	CASSLASGAYNEQFF
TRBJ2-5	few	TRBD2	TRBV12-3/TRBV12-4	TGTGCCAGCAGTTCGGCTAGCGGAGGGATAGAGACCCAGTACTTC	CASSSASGGIETQYF
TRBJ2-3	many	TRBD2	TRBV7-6	TGTGCCAGCAGCCGGAGACTAGCGGATACGCAGTATTTT	CASSRRLADTQYF
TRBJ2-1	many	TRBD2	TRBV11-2	TGTGCCAGCAGCCTCGGACTAGCGGGAGAGATATACAATGAGCAGTTCTTC	CASSLGLAGEIYNEQFF
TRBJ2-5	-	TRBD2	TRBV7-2	TGTGCCAGCAGCGTTACTAGCGGGAGGCAAGAGACCCAGTACTTC	CASSVTSGRQETQYF
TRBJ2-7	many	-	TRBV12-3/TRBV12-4	TGTGCCAGCGGAGGGGACCTTGCTATCGAGCAGTACTTC	CASGGDLAIEQYF
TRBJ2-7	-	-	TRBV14	TGTGCCAGCAGCCAAAACCCCCTGGGGAGCGAGCAGTACTTC	CASSQNPLGSEQYF
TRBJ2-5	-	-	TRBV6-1	TGTGCCAGCAGTTTCTGGGCGACGGACCAAGAGACCCAGTACTTC	CASSFWATDQETQYF
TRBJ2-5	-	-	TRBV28	TGTGCCAGCAGTTTTTTTGGAAAAGAGACCCAGTACTTC	CASSFFGKETQYF
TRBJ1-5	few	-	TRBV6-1	TGTGCCAGCATTGACAGTAATAGCAATCAGCCCCAGCATTTT	CASIDSNSNQPQHF
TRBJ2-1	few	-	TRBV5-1	TGCGCCAGCAGGTCGGAGGAGGGGTCCTACAATGAGCAGTTCTTC	CASRSEEGSYNEQFF
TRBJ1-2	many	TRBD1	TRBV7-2	TGTGCCAGCAGGGCGGACAGGGGAGGTGGCGGCTACACCTTC	CASRADRGGGGYTF
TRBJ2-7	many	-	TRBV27	TGTGCCAGCAGTTTGGTCCGAGGGCGCTCCTACGAGCAGTACTTC	CASSLVRGRSYEQYF
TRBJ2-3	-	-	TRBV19	TGTGCCAGTAGTATGGAAGCGGCTACAGATACGCAGTATTTT	CASSMEAATDTQYF
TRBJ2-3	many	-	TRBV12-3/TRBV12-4	TGTGCCAGCAGGATGGGTATCGGGAACAAAGATACGCAGTATTTT	CASRMGIGNKDTQYF